The clone carrying this T cell receptor beta chain showed up just a few times. The antigen is unknown. This sample is part of a study of T cell repertoires in cytomegalovirus infection. Study as a whole: Both a matching HLA type and CMV infection were indicated by public TCR beta signatures.

V was cut by 5 bases and J by 3 bases, with 13 bases left in between. This CDR3 has 14 amino acids. Study-wide points: Cumulative frequency (of public TCR beta family members) identified carriers of CMV plus the relevant HLA.

Via MiXCR, TCRdb re-called the reads, giving one row per CDR3 protein. The repertoire holds approximately 910,000 distinct CDR3 sequences, with 30% to 40% as singletons. The rearrangement uses TRBV12-3 or TRBV12-4 and TRBJ1-2; a weak D match, TRBD1 (6 bases). This clonotype was obtained from a human donor in good health (CMV status not recorded). Some clones in this sample may be carry-over from other donors' samples. This specimen was cultured CD8+ T cells from PBMCs, taken from culture after CMV antigen stimulation. This chain's CDR3 is CASSGNREDYGYTF. In DNA, the CDR3 is TGTGCCAGCAGTGGAAACAGGGAAGACTATGGCTACACCTTC.